This section outlines one T cell receptor beta chain sequence together with its context. These data belong to a study of blood T cell repertoires in COVID-19. Seattle's enrolled individuals joined amid active infection and were then monitored longitudinally. How the authors handled the data: Reference gene primer amplification gave nucleated cell count estimates. Repertoires were generated with immunoSEQ multiplex PCR, while TCRdb's copy carries only in-frame clones and drops some. D and trimming were read from the DNA, whereas the V and J calls and clone size are those reported in that table. The repertoire consists of around 200,000 clones, with less than 90% occurring once and the leading ten covering around 9.9%. The germline V gene has CDR1 KGHDR and CDR2 SFDVKD. There are 15 residues in the CDR3. V lost 0 bases and J lost 0, with 7 bases in between.

The sequenced sample consisted of peripheral blood. The chain uses TRBV24-1 and TRBJ1-2; D remains ambiguous. This clonotype was sampled from a woman aged 60-75 years with COVID-19, enrolled during active disease. The CDR3 region has the DNA TGTGCCACCAGTGATTTGGACGGAGCTAACTATGGCTACACCTTC. Its translation: CATSDLDGANYGYTF.